Below are 9 T cell receptor beta chains sequenced from a single sample in a study of T cells in localized non-small cell lung cancer. The protocol was immunoSEQ multiplex PCR, while the TCRdb copy is restricted to in-frame clones and leaves out a portion. Among around 11,000 clones listed, less than 30% were seen once. The specimen was lung tumor tissue, collected before any cancer treatment. These receptor sequences come from a man aged 35 to 69 with stage I lung adenocarcinoma.

This clone was seen more than once but under ten times. The V gene is TRBV10-3, the J gene TRBJ2-7; weak D call: TRBD1 (6 bases). The CDR3 covers 15 residues. Deletions cut 7 bases from V and 3 bases from J, with 19 bases between. The germline gives CDR1 ENHRY, CDR2 SYGVKD. CDR3 residues: CAIKSGKGVIYEQYF. In nucleotides, the CDR3 is TGTGCCATCAAAAGCGGAAAGGGGGTGATCTACGAGCAGTACTTC.

The chain carries TRBV19 and TRBJ1-5; 8 nucleotides line up with TRBD1. V shed 5 bases, J shed 8 bases, and the junction held 8 bases outside the gene matches. The CDR3 extends over 14 amino acids. CDR1 and CDR2 (germline): LNHDA, SQIVND (reference sequence). CDR3 protein: CASSARTGTEPQHF. CDR3 sequence (DNA): TGTGCCAGTAGTGCCCGGACAGGGACAGAGCCCCAGCATTTT.

This clone has more than one count but fewer than ten. The CDR3 region is CATSQLRTSEREQYF. The DNA for the CDR3 is TGTGCCACCAGCCAATTGAGGACTAGCGAACGGGAGCAGTACTTC. The rearrangement links TRBV15 to TRBJ2-7, with 9 bases that match TRBD2. The CDR3 has 15 amino acids. The germline CDR1 and CDR2 sequences are LNHNV and YYDKDF (reference sequence). V gave up 5 bases and J gave up 7 bases; unmatched junction bases: 12.

This clone was recorded a few times. V usage is TRBV9 and J usage is TRBJ2-6, with TRBD2 as a possible D gene (6 bases). Germline lookup yields CDR1 SGDLS and CDR2 YYNGEE. This CDR3 contains 15 residues. Trimming took 3 bases from V and 1 from J, leaving 8 bases between them. Written as DNA, the CDR3 is TGTGCCAGCAGCGGGGGGACTTCTGGGGCCAACGTCCTGACTTTC. As protein: CASSGGTSGANVLTF.

The gene calls are TRBV4-1 and TRBJ1-1, with a possible D match to TRBD1 (5 bases). Per the germline V gene, CDR1 is MGHRA and CDR2 is YSYEKL. The V gene lost 1 base and the J gene lost 6 bases, with 9 bases spanning the gap. This CDR3 spans 13 amino acids. The CDR3 DNA is TGCGCCAGCAGCCAAGCAGGGCTATCTGAAGCTTTCTTT. Protein sequence: CASSQAGLSEAFF.

The rearrangement uses TRBV5-1 and TRBJ1-1, with D perhaps TRBD1 (5 bases). Between the trimmed V and J ends, which lost 3 bases and 1 base, there was a span of 10 bases. Germline V gene data show CDR1 as SGHRS and CDR2 as YFSETQ. There are 14 residues in the CDR3. The CDR3, as DNA: TGCGCCAGCAGCTACGACAGACAGAACACTGAAGCTTTCTTT. Its protein is CASSYDRQNTEAFF.

There are a few counts of this clone. This chain joins TRBV9 and TRBJ2-1; 9 nucleotides align to TRBD1. In germline, CDR1 is SGDLS, CDR2 YYNGEE. The CDR3 spans 14 residues. V shed 0 bases and J 9 bases; nucleotides not matched to a gene: 4. CDR3 nucleotides: TGTGCCAGCAGCGTAGGACAGGGGGTCGGTGAGCAGTTCTTC. This sequence encodes CASSVGQGVGEQFF.

J is TRBJ1-6 and V is TRBV11-3; unclear D gene. The length of the CDR3 is 16 residues. V lost 0 bases and J lost 0, with 6 bases in between. The germline CDR1 and CDR2 sequences are SGHNT and YENEEA. The CDR3 region is CASSLDYGSYNSPLHF. As DNA, the CDR3 is TGTGCCAGCAGCTTAGATTATGGCTCCTATAATTCACCCCTCCACTTT.

This chain links TRBV30 with TRBJ2-7; unclear D gene. Germline CDR1 is GTSNPN and CDR2 is SVGIG (reference sequence). The CDR3 is 15 residues long. The V and J ends lost 0 bases and 6 bases respectively, with 18 bases between them. CDR3 loop: CAWSVLKGVPSEQYF. CDR3 in DNA: TGTGCCTGGAGTGTACTGAAAGGAGTTCCCAGCGAGCAGTACTTC. Full variable domain (remainder filled in from reference TRBV30 and TRBJ2-7): SQTIHQWPATLVQPVGSPLSLECTVEGTSNPNLYWYRQAAGRGLQLLFYSVGIGQISSEVPQNLSASRPQDRQFILSSKKLLLSDSGFYLCAWSVLKGVPSEQYFGPGTRLTVT.